These 4 T cell receptor beta chains came from one sample sequenced in a study of cytomegalovirus exposure and HLA in healthy donors. Researchers ran the PCR with 60 Vbeta and 13 Jbeta primers. The method was immunoSEQ multiplex PCR; TCRdb's version includes in-frame clones alone and lacks a portion of them. The sample lists fewer than 150,000 clones; approximately 77% were seen once. The sample consisted of PBMCs. Receptor source: a man aged 50 to 59 in good health and CMV-seropositive.

V usage is TRBV29-1 and J usage is TRBJ1-1; 11 bases match TRBD1. CDR3 size: 13 residues. V shed 4 bases and J 8 bases; nucleotides not matched to a gene: 6. The V gene's germline CDR1 is SQVTM and CDR2 ANQGSEA. This CDR3 reads CSVGPDRGREAFF. In DNA form, the CDR3 reads TGCAGCGTTGGGCCGGACAGGGGGCGCGAAGCTTTCTTT. Full variable domain (missing parts from reference TRBV29-1 and TRBJ1-1): SAVISQKPSRDICQRGTSLTIQCQVDSQVTMMFWYRQQPGQSLTLIATANQGSEATYESGFVIDKFPISRPNLTFSTLTVSNMSPEDSSIYLCSVGPDRGREAFFGQGTRLTVV.

This clone was counted once. The V gene is TRBV4-3, the J gene TRBJ1-6; 7 nucleotides line up with TRBD1. V lost 6 bases and J lost 0; bases outside the gene matches: 8. Per germline, CDR1 LGHNA and CDR2 YSLEER. This CDR3 has 17 residues. The CDR3 coding sequence is TGCGCCAGCAGTCCTACAAAGGGGGCCTCCTATAATTCACCCCTCCACTTT. As protein: CASSPTKGASYNSPLHF.

DNA for the CDR3: TGCGCCAGCAGCGCGACTAGCGGGAGCTCCTACGAGCAGTACTTC. Translating gives CASSATSGSSYEQYF. The V and J genes are TRBV5-1 and TRBJ2-7; TRBD2 agrees at 12 bases. Per the germline V gene, CDR1 is SGHRS and CDR2 is YFSETQ. CDR3 length: 15 amino acids. Losses at the gene ends were 4 bases for V and 0 bases for J; bases not matched to a gene: 2.

This clone has a handful of counts. V and J are TRBV19 and TRBJ2-1, with 10 bases aligning to TRBD1. The CDR3 length is 15 residues. The trim removed 7 bases at V and 8 bases at J, leaving 11 bases unmatched. Germline CDR1 reads LNHDA; CDR2 reads SQIVND (reference sequence). The CDR3 region is CASNIYGTGEDEQFF. Written as DNA, the CDR3 is TGTGCCAGTAACATATACGGGACAGGGGAGGATGAGCAGTTCTTC. Looking up the rest from reference TRBV19 and TRBJ2-1 gives the full variable domain: DGGITQSPKYLFRKEGQNVTLSCEQNLNHDAMYWYRQDPGQGLRLIYYSQIVNDFQKGDIAEGYSVSREKKESFPLTVTSAQKNPTAFYLCASNIYGTGEDEQFFGPGTRLTVL.